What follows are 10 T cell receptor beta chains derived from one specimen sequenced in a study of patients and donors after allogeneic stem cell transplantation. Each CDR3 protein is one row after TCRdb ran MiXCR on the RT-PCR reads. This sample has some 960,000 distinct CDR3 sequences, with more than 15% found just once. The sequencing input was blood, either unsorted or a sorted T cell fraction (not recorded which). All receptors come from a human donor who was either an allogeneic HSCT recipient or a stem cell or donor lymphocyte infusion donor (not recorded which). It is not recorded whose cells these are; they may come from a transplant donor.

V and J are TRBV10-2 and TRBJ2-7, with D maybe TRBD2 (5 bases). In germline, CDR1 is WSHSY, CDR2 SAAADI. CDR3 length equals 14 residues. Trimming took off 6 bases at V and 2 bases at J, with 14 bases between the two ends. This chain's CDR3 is CASSSVTGTYEQYF. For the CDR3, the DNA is TGCGCCAGCAGCTCCGTGACGGGAACCTACGAGCAGTACTTC.

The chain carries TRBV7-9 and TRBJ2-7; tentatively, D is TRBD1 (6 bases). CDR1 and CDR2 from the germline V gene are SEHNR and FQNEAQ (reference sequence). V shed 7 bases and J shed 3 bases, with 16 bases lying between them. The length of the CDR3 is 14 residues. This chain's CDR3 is CASNPGHSNYEQYF. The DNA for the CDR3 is TGTGCCAGCAACCCGGGACATAGTAACTACGAGCAGTACTTC.

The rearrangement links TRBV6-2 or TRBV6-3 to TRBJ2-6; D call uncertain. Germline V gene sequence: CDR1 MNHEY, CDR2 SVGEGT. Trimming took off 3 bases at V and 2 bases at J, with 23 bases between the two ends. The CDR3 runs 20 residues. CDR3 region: CASSYIMSVELGTGANVLTF. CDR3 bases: TGTGCCAGCAGTTATATCATGAGTGTCGAACTTGGAACTGGGGCCAACGTCCTGACTTTC.

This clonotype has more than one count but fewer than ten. The chain's CDR3 is CSAMLARLNTEAFF. CDR3 DNA sequence: TGCAGTGCTATGTTAGCTAGACTAAACACTGAAGCTTTCTTT. The chain employs TRBV20-1 and TRBJ1-1; no firm D call. Between the trimmed V and J ends, which lost 4 bases and 2 bases, there was a span of 14 bases. Per the germline V gene, CDR1 is DFQATT and CDR2 is SNEGSKA (reference sequence). This CDR3 spans 14 amino acids.

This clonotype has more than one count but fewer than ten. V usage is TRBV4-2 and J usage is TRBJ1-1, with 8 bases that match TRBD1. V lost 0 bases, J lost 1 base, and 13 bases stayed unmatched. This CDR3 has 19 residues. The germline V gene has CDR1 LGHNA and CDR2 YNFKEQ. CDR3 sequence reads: CASSQDTPGGALRNTEAFF. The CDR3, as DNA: TGTGCCAGCAGCCAAGATACTCCAGGGGGCGCGTTAAGGAACACTGAAGCTTTCTTT.

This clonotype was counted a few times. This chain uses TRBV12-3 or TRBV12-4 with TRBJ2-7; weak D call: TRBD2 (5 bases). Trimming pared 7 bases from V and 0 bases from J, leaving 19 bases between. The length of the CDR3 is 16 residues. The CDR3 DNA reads TGTGCCAGCACCCTCGGGAACGGGCCGATCTCCTACGAGCAGTACTTC. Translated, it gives CASTLGNGPISYEQYF.

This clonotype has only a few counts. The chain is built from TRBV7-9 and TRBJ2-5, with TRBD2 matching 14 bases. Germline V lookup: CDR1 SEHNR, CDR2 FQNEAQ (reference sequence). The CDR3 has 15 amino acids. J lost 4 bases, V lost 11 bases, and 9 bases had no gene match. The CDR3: CAGRLAGGPSETQYF. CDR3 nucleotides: TGTGCCGGAAGACTAGCGGGAGGGCCCTCAGAGACCCAGTACTTC.

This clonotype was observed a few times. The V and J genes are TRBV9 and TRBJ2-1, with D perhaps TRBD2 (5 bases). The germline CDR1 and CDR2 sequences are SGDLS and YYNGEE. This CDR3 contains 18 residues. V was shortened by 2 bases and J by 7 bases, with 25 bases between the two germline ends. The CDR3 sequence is CASSVPPAAPTFRNEQFF. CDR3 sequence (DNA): TGTGCCAGCAGCGTCCCCCCAGCGGCCCCAACCTTTCGAAATGAGCAGTTCTTC.

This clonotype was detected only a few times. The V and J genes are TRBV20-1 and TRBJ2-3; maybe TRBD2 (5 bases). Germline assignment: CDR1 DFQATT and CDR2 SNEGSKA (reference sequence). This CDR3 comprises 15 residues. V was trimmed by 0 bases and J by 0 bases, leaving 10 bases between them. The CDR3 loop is CSARDGGSSTDTQYF. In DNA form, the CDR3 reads TGCAGTGCTAGAGATGGCGGGTCTAGCACAGATACGCAGTATTTT.

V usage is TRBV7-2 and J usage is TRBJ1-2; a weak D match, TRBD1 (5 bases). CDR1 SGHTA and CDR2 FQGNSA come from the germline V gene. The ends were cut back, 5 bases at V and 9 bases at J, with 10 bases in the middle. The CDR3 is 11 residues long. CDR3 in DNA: TGTGCCAGCAGCCCGGCGGGGCGCTACACCTTC. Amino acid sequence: CASSPAGRYTF.